Listed below are T cell receptor beta chains from one sample, sequenced in a study of blood T cell repertoires in COVID-19. TCRdb's copy holds only in-frame clones and misses some; the assay was immunoSEQ multiplex PCR. The sample includes roughly 92,000 clones, around 90% of them seen just once. Sequenced: peripheral blood. The receptors shown here come from a woman of 80 years or more with active or convalescent COVID-19. CDR3s include the opening cysteine and the closing phenylalanine or tryptophan. D genes are given only for firm matches. Size is omitted from some rows. Given values are once, few, many or a class for expanded clones.

clone size: -; J gene: TRBJ1-4; V gene: TRBV28; D gene: -; CDR3 protein: CASSQGGPEKLFF; CDR3 DNA: TGTGCCAGCAGTCAGGGTGGTCCTGAAAAACTGTTTTTT
clone size: -; J gene: TRBJ2-3; V gene: TRBV27; D gene: TRBD2; CDR3 protein: CASKSRGSTDTQYF; CDR3 DNA: TGTGCCAGCAAATCGCGGGGGTCCACAGATACGCAGTATTTT
clone size: -; J gene: TRBJ2-5; V gene: TRBV11-3; D gene: -; CDR3 protein: CASSRAGVEETQYF; CDR3 DNA: TGTGCCAGCAGCCGCGCTGGTGTCGAGGAGACCCAGTACTTC
clone size: -; J gene: TRBJ2-4; V gene: TRBV7-2; D gene: -; CDR3 protein: CASSPQGGGTAKNIQYF; CDR3 DNA: TGTGCCAGCAGCCCCCAAGGGGGGGGCACGGCCAAAAACATTCAGTACTTC
clone size: -; J gene: TRBJ2-5; V gene: TRBV7-2; D gene: -; CDR3 protein: CASSLGGRETQYF; CDR3 DNA: TGTGCCAGCAGCCTTGGAGGGCGAGAGACCCAGTACTTC
clone size: -; J gene: TRBJ1-5; V gene: TRBV18; D gene: -; CDR3 protein: CASSPAGFSNQPQHF; CDR3 DNA: TGTGCCAGCTCACCGGCAGGGTTTAGCAATCAGCCCCAGCATTTT
clone size: -; J gene: TRBJ2-1; V gene: TRBV10-3; D gene: TRBD1; CDR3 protein: CAISDLKGQGMYNEQFF; CDR3 DNA: TGTGCCATCAGTGACCTTAAGGGACAGGGGATGTACAATGAGCAGTTCTTC
clone size: -; J gene: TRBJ2-1; V gene: TRBV18; D gene: -; CDR3 protein: CASSPPGGNEQFF; CDR3 DNA: TGTGCCAGCTCACCACCGGGGGGCAATGAGCAGTTCTTC
clone size: -; J gene: TRBJ2-5; V gene: TRBV7-6; D gene: TRBD2; CDR3 protein: CASSPGLAGAETQYF; CDR3 DNA: TGTGCCAGCAGCCCCGGACTAGCGGGAGCAGAGACCCAGTACTTC
clone size: -; J gene: TRBJ2-7; V gene: TRBV7-9; D gene: TRBD2; CDR3 protein: CASSWGLAGDYEQYF; CDR3 DNA: TGTGCCAGCAGCTGGGGACTAGCGGGAGACTACGAGCAGTACTTC
clone size: -; J gene: TRBJ2-1; V gene: TRBV2; D gene: TRBD2; CDR3 protein: CASSSALAGEYHEQFF; CDR3 DNA: TGTGCCAGCAGTTCCGCCCTAGCGGGAGAGTATCATGAGCAGTTCTTC
clone size: -; J gene: TRBJ1-2; V gene: TRBV2; D gene: -; CDR3 protein: CASSDRVPGGYTF; CDR3 DNA: TGTGCCAGCAGTGACAGGGTGCCGGGTGGCTACACCTTC
clone size: few; J gene: TRBJ2-3; V gene: TRBV24-1; D gene: TRBD1; CDR3 protein: CATSGNGQGSDTQYF; CDR3 DNA: TGTGCCACCAGTGGAAATGGACAGGGGTCAGATACGCAGTATTTT
clone size: -; J gene: TRBJ2-1; V gene: TRBV4-1; D gene: TRBD1; CDR3 protein: CASSPGGTGVDEQFF; CDR3 DNA: TGCGCCAGCAGCCCAGGGGGGACAGGGGTCGATGAGCAGTTCTTC
clone size: -; J gene: TRBJ2-7; V gene: TRBV7-9; D gene: -; CDR3 protein: CASSLGGGEQYF; CDR3 DNA: TGTGCCAGCAGCTTAGGGGGCGGCGAGCAGTACTTC
clone size: once; J gene: TRBJ2-1; V gene: TRBV9; D gene: -; CDR3 protein: CASQRGGGEPYNEQFF; CDR3 DNA: TGTGCCTCTCAAAGAGGGGGCGGGGAGCCCTACAATGAGCAGTTCTTC
clone size: once; J gene: TRBJ2-3; V gene: TRBV7-2; D gene: TRBD2; CDR3 protein: CASSYKVTSGPDTQYF; CDR3 DNA: TGTGCCAGCAGCTATAAAGTTACTAGCGGCCCAGATACGCAGTATTTT
clone size: -; J gene: TRBJ1-4; V gene: TRBV29-1; D gene: -; CDR3 protein: CSVIEGDEKLFF; CDR3 DNA: TGCAGCGTAATCGAGGGGGATGAAAAACTGTTTTTT
clone size: -; J gene: TRBJ1-2; V gene: TRBV10-3; D gene: TRBD1; CDR3 protein: CAISETTTGTGGFGYTF; CDR3 DNA: TGTGCCATCAGTGAGACAACAACCGGGACAGGGGGTTTCGGCTACACCTTC
clone size: -; J gene: TRBJ2-2; V gene: TRBV7-8; D gene: TRBD1; CDR3 protein: CASSRQGLNTGELFF; CDR3 DNA: TGTGCCAGCAGCCGACAGGGGCTCAACACCGGGGAGCTGTTTTTT
clone size: -; J gene: TRBJ1-4; V gene: TRBV5-1; D gene: -; CDR3 protein: CASSPDAPREKLFF; CDR3 DNA: TGCGCCAGCAGCCCCGACGCCCCTAGGGAAAAACTGTTTTTT
clone size: -; J gene: TRBJ2-2; V gene: TRBV5-4; D gene: TRBD2; CDR3 protein: CASSLSGRSTGELFF; CDR3 DNA: TGTGCCAGCAGCCTTAGCGGGAGAAGCACCGGGGAGCTGTTTTTT
clone size: -; J gene: TRBJ1-4; V gene: TRBV18; D gene: TRBD1; CDR3 protein: CASSPLTGAPANVFGLFF; CDR3 DNA: TGTGCCAGCTCACCATTGACAGGGGCCCCCGCCAACGTTTTCGGACTGTTTTTT
clone size: -; J gene: TRBJ2-3; V gene: TRBV7-2; D gene: -; CDR3 protein: CASSLVGRRSTDTQYF; CDR3 DNA: TGTGCCAGCAGCTTAGTGGGCAGACGGTCCACAGATACGCAGTATTTT
clone size: -; J gene: TRBJ2-3; V gene: TRBV27; D gene: -; CDR3 protein: CASRYYGSTDTQYF; CDR3 DNA: TGTGCCAGCAGGTACTATGGTAGCACAGATACGCAGTATTTT
clone size: once; J gene: TRBJ2-3; V gene: TRBV14; D gene: -; CDR3 protein: CASSQRGSTDTQYF; CDR3 DNA: TGTGCCAGCAGCCAAAGGGGCAGCACAGATACGCAGTATTTT